This T cell receptor (beta chain) came from a study of human T cells and chemical hapten exposure. Specified time point: pre-sensitization, week 0. Treatment described: therapeutic diphenylcyclopropenone sensitization with weekly scalp DPC. Blood was collected ahead of every patch test applied. The study enrolled 18 to 70-year-old alopecia patients suitable for DPC. Germline lookup yields CDR1 SGHAT and CDR2 FQDESV (reference sequence). This CDR3 spans 14 amino acids. Trimming took off 1 base at V and 4 bases at J, with 8 bases between the two ends. This clonotype was found a few times. Attachment of unique molecular identifiers to individual cDNA molecules was performed in the library. TCRdb reprocessed the RACE reads with MiXCR, giving one entry per CDR3 protein. The sample consists of 190,000 or so distinct CDR3 sequences, 25% to 35% of them appearing once.

Sequencing was performed on whole blood, taken in connection with sensitization to the hapten diphenylcyclopropenone (DPC). The sequence was collected from a woman in her thirties with alopecia areata. Some clones in this sample may be carry-over from other donors' samples. V usage is TRBV11-1 and J usage is TRBJ2-1, with D tentatively TRBD1 (5 bases). CDR3 nucleotide sequence: TGTGCCAGCAGCTTAGGGGGCGAATACAATGAGCAGTTCTTC. Translating it yields CASSLGGEYNEQFF.